The sample holds a few counts of the clone carrying this T cell receptor (beta chain). The antigen is undetermined. The entry originates in a study of shared clonotypes between healthy human individuals. Adults of Caucasian background living in Nashville, Tennessee made up all donors. Notes on the study in general: Donor clonotype sharing was expected to depend on sequencing depth.

J gave up 9 bases and V 1 base, and 13 bases lay outside the gene matches. Per germline, CDR1 MGHRA and CDR2 YSYEKL. This CDR3 is 17 amino acids long. TCRdb keeps only in-frame clones here, not all; method: immunoSEQ multiplex PCR. The table shows about 480,000 clones, with 79% occurring only once. V gene TRBV4-1 combines with J gene TRBJ2-1; 9 bases are shared with TRBD2. This sequence was found in a woman in her thirties or forties in good health. Some clones in this sample may be carry-over from other donors' samples. Sequences were obtained from PBMCs. The CDR3 sequence is CASSQVDLGLATGEQFF. The CDR3 nucleotides are TGCGCCAGCAGCCAAGTGGATCTGGGACTAGCTACCGGTGAGCAGTTCTTC.